The rows below give T cell receptor beta chains drawn from one sample of a study of cytomegalovirus exposure and HLA in healthy donors. Measured with immunoSEQ multiplex PCR; TCRdb has only the in-frame clones, and not every one. The sample shows around 130,000 clones, more than 60% of them seen only once. The material sequenced was PBMCs. The receptor set was obtained from a woman aged 35 to 49 in good health and CMV-seropositive. Both conserved end residues are part of each CDR3. D genes are given only for firm matches. Clone size is given for some rows only: seen once, a few or many times, or a class if the clone is expanded.

TRBV7-3,few,TRBJ1-2,13,TRBD1,CASSLDRVYGYTF,TGTGCCAGCAGCTTAGACAGGGTCTATGGCTACACCTTC
TRBV4-1,once,TRBJ1-2,15,TRBD1,CASSQGGQATYGYTF,TGCGCCAGCAGCCAAGGGGGACAGGCTACCTATGGCTACACCTTC
TRBV19,few,TRBJ2-7,16,TRBD2,CASSLGTSGRGAEQYF,TGTGCCAGTAGCCTCGGGACTAGCGGGAGAGGGGCCGAGCAGTACTTC
TRBV5-6,NA,TRBJ1-5,15,NA,CASSSYSSGNQPQHF,TGTGCCAGCAGCTCCTACAGCTCGGGCAATCAGCCCCAGCATTTT
TRBV4-2,NA,TRBJ2-7,15,TRBD2,CASSQDTRGKYEQYF,TGTGCCAGCAGCCAAGATACGCGGGGGAAATACGAGCAGTACTTC
TRBV5-1,NA,TRBJ1-2,17,TRBD1,CASSLAAFLKTGDGYTF,TGCGCCAGCAGCTTGGCCGCTTTTCTGAAGACAGGGGATGGCTACACCTTC
TRBV6-1,NA,TRBJ2-7,15,TRBD2,CASSEAGTRSYEQYF,TGTGCCAGCAGTGAAGCGGGGACTAGATCCTACGAGCAGTACTTC
TRBV18,NA,TRBJ2-3,16,TRBD1,CASSPQGQTSTDTQYF,TGTGCCAGCTCACCACAGGGACAGACAAGCACAGATACGCAGTATTTT
TRBV30,NA,TRBJ2-7,14,TRBD2,CAWKSGRALGEQYF,TGTGCCTGGAAAAGCGGGAGGGCCTTAGGCGAGCAGTACTTC
TRBV19,few,TRBJ2-3,16,TRBD1,CASSIQGQVTTDTQYF,TGTGCCAGTAGTATACAAGGACAGGTAACCACAGATACGCAGTATTTT
TRBV4-1,NA,TRBJ2-7,14,NA,CASSRGTPQDEQYF,TGCGCCAGCAGCCGCGGGACCCCCCAAGACGAGCAGTACTTC
TRBV7-9,NA,TRBJ1-4,17,TRBD1,CSSSVGQGAGSNEKLFF,TGTTCCAGCAGCGTCGGACAGGGGGCCGGTTCTAATGAAAAACTGTTTTTT
TRBV19,NA,TRBJ2-1,14,NA,CASSRVTPDNEQFF,TGTGCCAGTAGTAGGGTGACACCTGACAATGAGCAGTTCTTC
TRBV5-1,NA,TRBJ2-6,16,TRBD2,CASTSRGSSGANVLTF,TGCGCCAGCACCTCCCGCGGGAGCTCTGGGGCCAACGTCCTGACTTTC
TRBV5-6,NA,TRBJ2-5,16,TRBD2,CASSSRTSGYQETQYF,TGTGCCAGCAGCTCAAGGACTAGCGGCTACCAAGAGACCCAGTACTTC
TRBV10-3,NA,TRBJ1-1,14,NA,CAISESWRGTEAFF,TGTGCCATCAGTGAGTCGTGGAGGGGCACTGAAGCTTTCTTT
TRBV11-3,NA,TRBJ1-6,16,NA,CASSAAGVAFNSPLHF,TGTGCCAGCAGCGCCGCCGGGGTTGCCTTTAATTCACCCCTCCACTTT
TRBV28,NA,TRBJ1-5,14,NA,CASSQGRGRQPQHF,TGTGCCAGCAGTCAAGGGAGAGGAAGGCAGCCCCAGCATTTT
TRBV30,NA,TRBJ1-1,12,TRBD1,CALTGEYTEAFF,TGTGCCTTGACAGGGGAATACACTGAAGCTTTCTTT
TRBV7-2,NA,TRBJ1-4,16,NA,CASSLLGGVTNEKLFF,TGTGCCAGCAGCTTGTTGGGGGGGGTAACTAATGAAAAACTGTTTTTT
TRBV6-1,NA,TRBJ2-1,14,TRBD1,CASSVAGGRDEQFF,TGTGCCAGCAGTGTGGCAGGGGGCAGGGATGAGCAGTTCTTC
TRBV28,NA,TRBJ1-2,16,TRBD1,CASTFLPGQANYGYTF,TGTGCCAGCACATTTCTCCCGGGACAGGCTAACTATGGCTACACCTTC
TRBV4-2,few,TRBJ1-5,15,TRBD1,CASSHGTGGNQPQHF,TGTGCCAGCAGCCACGGGACAGGGGGCAATCAGCCCCAGCATTTT
TRBV5-6,NA,TRBJ2-1,14,NA,CASSPQGGDDEQFF,TGTGCCAGCAGCCCCCAGGGCGGGGACGATGAGCAGTTCTTC
TRBV6-1,NA,TRBJ1-5,18,NA,CASSELGRGQAGGQPQHF,TGTGCCAGCAGTGAATTGGGCAGGGGTCAAGCTGGTGGTCAGCCCCAGCATTTT
TRBV5-1,NA,TRBJ1-1,15,TRBD1,CASSPVGQLNTEAFF,TGCGCCAGCAGCCCGGTGGGACAGCTTAACACTGAAGCTTTCTTT
TRBV19,NA,TRBJ1-5,16,NA,CASSRLQGESNQPQHF,TGTGCCAGTAGTCGTCTACAGGGAGAAAGCAATCAGCCCCAGCATTTT
TRBV7-7,NA,TRBJ2-7,16,NA,CASSLGTGVQSYEQYF,TGTGCTAGCAGCTTAGGGACCGGGGTTCAATCCTACGAGCAGTACTTC
TRBV4-3,NA,TRBJ2-1,16,TRBD1,CASSQSGTGTYNEQFF,TGCGCCAGCAGCCAATCCGGGACAGGGACGTACAATGAGCAGTTCTTC
TRBV5-1,NA,TRBJ1-5,15,TRBD1,CASSLGSGGGQPQHF,TGCGCCAGCAGCTTGGGTTCAGGGGGAGGTCAGCCCCAGCATTTT
TRBV5-1,NA,TRBJ2-1,16,NA,CASSWGPRVGNNEQFF,TGCGCCAGCAGCTGGGGCCCCAGGGTTGGGAACAATGAGCAGTTCTTC
TRBV28,NA,TRBJ1-2,16,TRBD1,CASSLLSDYRGHGYTF,TGTGCCAGCAGTTTATTGAGTGATTACAGGGGGCATGGCTACACCTTC
TRBV18,NA,TRBJ1-1,12,NA,CASSFRGAEAFF,TGTGCCAGCTCATTCCGTGGAGCTGAAGCTTTCTTT
TRBV28,NA,TRBJ1-2,12,NA,CASSKTGYGYTF,TGTGCCAGCAGTAAAACAGGCTATGGCTACACCTTC
TRBV5-8,NA,TRBJ2-7,17,TRBD1,CASSWDRGRDLTYEQYF,TGTGCCAGCAGCTGGGACAGGGGGCGCGACCTAACCTACGAGCAGTACTTC
TRBV28,NA,TRBJ2-4,16,TRBD2,CASSGTSGKRLNIQYF,TGTGCCAGCAGTGGAACTAGCGGGAAGCGACTAAACATTCAGTACTTC
TRBV28,NA,TRBJ1-5,12,NA,CASSYSNQPQHF,TGTGCCAGCAGCTACAGCAATCAGCCCCAGCATTTT
TRBV6-5,NA,TRBJ1-1,11,NA,CASSSQLGAFF,TGTGCCAGCAGTTCACAGCTCGGAGCTTTCTTT
TRBV10-3,NA,TRBJ2-7,16,TRBD1,CAIRGTGGTATYEQYF,TGTGCCATCAGAGGGACAGGTGGGACCGCTACCTACGAGCAGTACTTC
TRBV7-2,NA,TRBJ1-6,18,NA,CASSLLAGLSGANSPLHF,TGTGCCAGCAGCTTACTCGCGGGTTTGTCAGGGGCGAATTCACCCCTCCACTTT
TRBV5-1,NA,TRBJ1-3,14,NA,CASSLEQGLDTIYF,TGCGCCAGCAGCTTGGAGCAGGGGTTAGACACCATATATTTT
TRBV28,NA,TRBJ1-1,19,TRBD1,CASSTPGTGVQMLRREAFF,TGTGCCAGCAGCACACCCGGGACAGGGGTCCAGATGCTGAGGCGTGAAGCTTTCTTT
TRBV14,NA,TRBJ2-7,14,TRBD2,CASSQNLAGIEQYF,TGTGCCAGCAGCCAAAACCTAGCGGGAATCGAGCAGTACTTC
TRBV5-4,NA,TRBJ1-2,14,TRBD1,CASSSPRTGYGYTF,TGTGCCAGCAGCTCCCCCCGGACAGGCTATGGCTACACCTTC